This TCR beta chain stems from a study of blood T cell repertoires in COVID-19. J was trimmed by 2 bases and V by 6 bases; bases with no gene match: 7. Germline V gene data show CDR1 as MNHEY and CDR2 as SVGAGI. This CDR3 is 14 amino acids long. This clone was seen just once. Recovered status applied to Cohort 3 donors who had two consecutive negative PCRs. It also applied to those with clearance or with symptom resolution. Repertoires were generated with immunoSEQ multiplex PCR, while TCRdb's copy carries only in-frame clones and drops some. The profile shows about half a million clones, roughly nine tenths of them singletons.

The chain has TRBV6-5 and TRBJ2-7, with 7 positions matching TRBD1. Sequencing was carried out using PBMCs or T cells enriched from blood (not recorded which). The TCR comes from a woman aged 55-69 years who had recovered from COVID-19. Written as DNA, the CDR3 is TGTGCCAGCAGCCGAGCGACAGGGCCCTACGAGCAGTACTTC. The encoded protein is CASSRATGPYEQYF.